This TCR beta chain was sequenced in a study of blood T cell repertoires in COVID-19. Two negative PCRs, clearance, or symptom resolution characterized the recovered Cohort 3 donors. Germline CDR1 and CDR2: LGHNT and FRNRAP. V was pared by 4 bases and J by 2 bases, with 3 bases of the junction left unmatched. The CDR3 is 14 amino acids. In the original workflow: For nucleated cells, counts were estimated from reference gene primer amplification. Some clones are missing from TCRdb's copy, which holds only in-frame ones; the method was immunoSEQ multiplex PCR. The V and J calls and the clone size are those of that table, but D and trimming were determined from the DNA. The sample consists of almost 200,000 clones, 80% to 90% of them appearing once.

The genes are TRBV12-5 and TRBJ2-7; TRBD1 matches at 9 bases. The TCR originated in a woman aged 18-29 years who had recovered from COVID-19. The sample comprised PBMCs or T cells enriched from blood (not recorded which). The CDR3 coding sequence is TGTGCTAGTGGTTCGGGGACAGGGCCCTACGAGCAGTACTTC. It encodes CASGSGTGPYEQYF.